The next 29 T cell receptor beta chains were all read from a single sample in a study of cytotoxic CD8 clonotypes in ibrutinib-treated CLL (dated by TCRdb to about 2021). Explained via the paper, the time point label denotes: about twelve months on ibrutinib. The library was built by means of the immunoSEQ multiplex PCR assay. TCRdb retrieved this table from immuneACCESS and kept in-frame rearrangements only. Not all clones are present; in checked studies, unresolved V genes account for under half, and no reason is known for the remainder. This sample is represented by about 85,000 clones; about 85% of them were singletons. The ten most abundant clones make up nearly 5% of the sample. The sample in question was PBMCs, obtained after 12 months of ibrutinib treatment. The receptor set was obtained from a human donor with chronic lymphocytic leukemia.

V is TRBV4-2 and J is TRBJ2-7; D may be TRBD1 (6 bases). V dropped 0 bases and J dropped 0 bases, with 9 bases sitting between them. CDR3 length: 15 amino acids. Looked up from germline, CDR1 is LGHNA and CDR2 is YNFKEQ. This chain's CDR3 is CASSQDGQPSYEQYF. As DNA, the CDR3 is TGTGCCAGCAGCCAAGACGGACAGCCCTCCTACGAGCAGTACTTC.

CDR3 amino acids: CATTGVGTEAFF. The CDR3 DNA follows: TGTGCCACCACCGGGGTTGGGACTGAAGCTTTCTTT. The V and J genes are TRBV19 and TRBJ1-1; no clear D. V lost 10 bases and J 5 bases, leaving 14 bases between the germline ends. The CDR3 has 12 residues. Germline CDR1 and CDR2: LNHDA and SQIVND (reference sequence).

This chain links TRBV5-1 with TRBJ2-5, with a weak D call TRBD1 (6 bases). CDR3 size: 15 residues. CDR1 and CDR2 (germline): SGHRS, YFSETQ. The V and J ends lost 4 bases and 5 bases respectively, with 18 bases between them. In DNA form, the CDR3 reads TGCGCCAGCAGCCCCCGACAGGTACAATGGGAGACCCAGTACTTC. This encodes CASSPRQVQWETQYF.

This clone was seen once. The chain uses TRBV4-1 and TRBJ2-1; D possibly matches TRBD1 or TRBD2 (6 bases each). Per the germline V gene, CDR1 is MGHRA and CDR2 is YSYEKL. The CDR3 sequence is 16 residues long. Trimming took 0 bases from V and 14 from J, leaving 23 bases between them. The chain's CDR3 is CASSQDLGGSMGSEFF. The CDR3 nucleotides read TGCGCCAGCAGCCAAGATCTCGGGGGCTCCATGGGTTCGGAGTTCTTC.

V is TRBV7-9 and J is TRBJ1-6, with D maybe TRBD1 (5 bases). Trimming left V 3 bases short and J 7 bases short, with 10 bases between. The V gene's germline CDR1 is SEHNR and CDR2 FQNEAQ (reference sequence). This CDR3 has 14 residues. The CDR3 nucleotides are TGTGCCAGCAGCTTTTTTGGGGCAAATTCACCCCTCCACTTT. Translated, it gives CASSFFGANSPLHF.

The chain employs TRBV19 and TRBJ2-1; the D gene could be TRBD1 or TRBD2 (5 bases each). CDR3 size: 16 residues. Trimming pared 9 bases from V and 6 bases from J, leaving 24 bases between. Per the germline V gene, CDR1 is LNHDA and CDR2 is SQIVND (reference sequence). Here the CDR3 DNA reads TGTGCCAGCAGAGGGGATAGGGTTACCCGACGCAATGAGCAGTTCTTC. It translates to CASRGDRVTRRNEQFF.

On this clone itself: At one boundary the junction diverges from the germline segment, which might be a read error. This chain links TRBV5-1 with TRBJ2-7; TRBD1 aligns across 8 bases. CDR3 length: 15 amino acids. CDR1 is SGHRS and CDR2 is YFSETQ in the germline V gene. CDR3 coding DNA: TGCGTCAGCAGCTTGCCTACCGACAGGGGCAACGAGCAGTACTTC. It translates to CVSSLPTDRGNEQYF.

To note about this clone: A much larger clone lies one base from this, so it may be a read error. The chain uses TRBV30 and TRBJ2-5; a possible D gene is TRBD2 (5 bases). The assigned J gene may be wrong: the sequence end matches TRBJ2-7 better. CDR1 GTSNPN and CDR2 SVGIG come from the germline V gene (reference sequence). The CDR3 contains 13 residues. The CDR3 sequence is CAWSVLRGYEQYF. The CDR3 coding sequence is TGTGCCTGGAGTGTGCTCCGAGGGTACGAGCAGTACTTC.

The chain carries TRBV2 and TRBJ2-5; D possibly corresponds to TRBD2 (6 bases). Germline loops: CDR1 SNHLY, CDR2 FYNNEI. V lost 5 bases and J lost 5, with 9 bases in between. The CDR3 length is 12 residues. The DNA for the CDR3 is TGTGCCAGCAGTTGGGGGGATGAGACCCAGTACTTC. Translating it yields CASSWGDETQYF.

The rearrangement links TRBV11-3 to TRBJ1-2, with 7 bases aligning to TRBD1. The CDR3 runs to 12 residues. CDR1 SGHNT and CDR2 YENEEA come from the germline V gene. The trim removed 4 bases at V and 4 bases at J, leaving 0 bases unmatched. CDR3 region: CASSSGGYGYTF. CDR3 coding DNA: TGTGCCAGCAGCTCAGGGGGCTATGGCTACACCTTC.

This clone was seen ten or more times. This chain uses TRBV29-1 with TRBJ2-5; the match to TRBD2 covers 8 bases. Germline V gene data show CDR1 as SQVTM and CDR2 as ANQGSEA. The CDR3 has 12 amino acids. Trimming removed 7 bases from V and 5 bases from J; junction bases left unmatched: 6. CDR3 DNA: TGCAGCGCTCGGGGGGGGCAGGAGACCCAGTACTTC. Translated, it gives CSARGGQETQYF. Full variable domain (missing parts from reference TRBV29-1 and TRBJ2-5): SAVISQKPSRDICQRGTSLTIQCQVDSQVTMMFWYRQQPGQSLTLIATANQGSEATYESGFVIDKFPISRPNLTFSTLTVSNMSPEDSSIYLCSARGGQETQYFGPGTRLLVL.

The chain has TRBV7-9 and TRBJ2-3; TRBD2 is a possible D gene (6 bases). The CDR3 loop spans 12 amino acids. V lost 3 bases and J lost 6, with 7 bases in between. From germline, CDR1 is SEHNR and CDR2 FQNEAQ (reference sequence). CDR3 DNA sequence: TGTGCCAGCAGCTTTGGGGGGGATACGCAGTATTTT. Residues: CASSFGGDTQYF.

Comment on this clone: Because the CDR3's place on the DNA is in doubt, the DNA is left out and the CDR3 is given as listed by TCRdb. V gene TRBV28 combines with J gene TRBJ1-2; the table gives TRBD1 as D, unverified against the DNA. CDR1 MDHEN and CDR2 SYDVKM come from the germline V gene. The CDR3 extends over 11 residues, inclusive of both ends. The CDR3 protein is CASSLWGPGTF.

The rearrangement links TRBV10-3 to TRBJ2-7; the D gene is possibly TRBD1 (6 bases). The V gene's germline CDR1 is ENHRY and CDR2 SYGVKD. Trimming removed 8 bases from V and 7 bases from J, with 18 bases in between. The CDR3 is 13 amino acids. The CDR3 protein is CAISSQGTWEQYF. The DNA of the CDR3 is TGTGCCATCTCCAGCCAGGGGACGTGGGAGCAGTACTTC.

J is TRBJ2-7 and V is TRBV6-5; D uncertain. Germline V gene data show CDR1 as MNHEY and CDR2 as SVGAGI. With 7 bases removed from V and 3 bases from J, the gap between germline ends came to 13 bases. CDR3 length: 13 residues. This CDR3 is CASTPFHGYEQYF. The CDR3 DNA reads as TGTGCCAGCACACCCTTCCATGGCTACGAGCAGTACTTC.

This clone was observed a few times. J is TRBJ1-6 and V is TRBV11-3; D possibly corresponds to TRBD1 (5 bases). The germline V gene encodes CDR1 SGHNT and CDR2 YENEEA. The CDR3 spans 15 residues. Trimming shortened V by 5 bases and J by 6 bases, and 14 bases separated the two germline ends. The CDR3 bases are TGTGCCAGCAGCCCACGACAGTTATCTAATTCACCCCTCCACTTT. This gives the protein CASSPRQLSNSPLHF.

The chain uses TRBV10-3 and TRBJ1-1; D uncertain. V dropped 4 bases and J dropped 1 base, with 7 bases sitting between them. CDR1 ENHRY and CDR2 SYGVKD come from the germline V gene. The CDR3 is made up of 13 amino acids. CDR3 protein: CAISARENTEAFF. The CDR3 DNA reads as TGTGCCATCAGTGCCCGAGAGAACACTGAAGCTTTCTTT.

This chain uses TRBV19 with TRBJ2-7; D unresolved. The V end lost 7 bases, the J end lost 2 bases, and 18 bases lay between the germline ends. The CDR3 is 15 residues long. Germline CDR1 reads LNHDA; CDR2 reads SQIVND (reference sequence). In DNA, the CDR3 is TGTGCCAGTACCCCCTCCGCAGGCCCACCCTACGAGCAGTACTTC. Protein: CASTPSAGPPYEQYF. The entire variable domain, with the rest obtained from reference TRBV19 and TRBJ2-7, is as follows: DGGITQSPKYLFRKEGQNVTLSCEQNLNHDAMYWYRQDPGQGLRLIYYSQIVNDFQKGDIAEGYSVSREKKESFPLTVTSAQKNPTAFYLCASTPSAGPPYEQYFGPGTRLTVT.

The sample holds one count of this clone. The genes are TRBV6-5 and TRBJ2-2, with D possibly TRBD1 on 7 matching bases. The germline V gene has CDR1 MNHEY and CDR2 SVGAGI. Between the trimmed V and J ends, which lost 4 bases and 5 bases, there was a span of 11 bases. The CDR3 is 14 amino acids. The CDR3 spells CASSFQGGTGELFF. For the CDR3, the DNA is TGTGCCAGCAGTTTTCAGGGGGGAACCGGGGAGCTGTTTTTT.

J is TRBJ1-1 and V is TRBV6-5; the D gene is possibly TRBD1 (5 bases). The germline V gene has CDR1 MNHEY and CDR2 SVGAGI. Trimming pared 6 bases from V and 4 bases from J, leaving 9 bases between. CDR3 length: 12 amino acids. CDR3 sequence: CASRSGGTEAFF. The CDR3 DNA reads TGTGCCAGCAGGTCCGGGGGCACTGAAGCTTTCTTT.

The DNA of the CDR3 is TGTGCCAGCAGTGGGGCAGCCGGGGGTGAAAAACTGTTTTTT. It codes for CASSGAAGGEKLFF. The chain employs TRBV27 and TRBJ1-4, with D perhaps matching TRBD1 (5 bases). V lost 5 bases and J lost 7, with 14 bases in between. Germline V gene data show CDR1 as MNHEY and CDR2 as SMNVEV (reference sequence). This CDR3 is 14 amino acids long.

The DNA for the CDR3 is TGTGCCAGCAGACAGGCCCTTATGGGAAACACCATATATTTT. It specifies CASRQALMGNTIYF. This sequence joins TRBV7-9 and TRBJ1-3; D may be TRBD1 (5 bases). V lost 6 bases and J 4 bases, leaving 13 bases between the germline ends. Germline V gene sequence: CDR1 SEHNR, CDR2 FQNEAQ (reference sequence). The CDR3 contains 14 residues.

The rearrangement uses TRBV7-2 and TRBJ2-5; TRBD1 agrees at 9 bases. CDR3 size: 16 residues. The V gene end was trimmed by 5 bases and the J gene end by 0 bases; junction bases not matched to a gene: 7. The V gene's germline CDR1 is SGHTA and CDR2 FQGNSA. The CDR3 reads CASSGRTGANQETQYF. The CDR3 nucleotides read TGTGCCAGCAGCGGGCGGACAGGGGCTAACCAAGAGACCCAGTACTTC.

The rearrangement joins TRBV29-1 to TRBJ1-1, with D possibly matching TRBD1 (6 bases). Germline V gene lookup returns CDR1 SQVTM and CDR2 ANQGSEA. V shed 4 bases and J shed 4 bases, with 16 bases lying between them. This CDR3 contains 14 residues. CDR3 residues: CSVGTGRRGTEAFF. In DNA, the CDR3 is TGCAGCGTTGGAACAGGGCGGAGGGGCACTGAAGCTTTCTTT.

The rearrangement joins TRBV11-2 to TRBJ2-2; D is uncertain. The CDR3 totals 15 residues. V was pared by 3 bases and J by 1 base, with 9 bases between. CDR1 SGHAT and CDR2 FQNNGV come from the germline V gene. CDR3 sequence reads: CASSLDRWNTGELFF. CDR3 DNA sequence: TGTGCCAGCAGCTTGGACCGCTGGAACACCGGGGAGCTGTTTTTT.

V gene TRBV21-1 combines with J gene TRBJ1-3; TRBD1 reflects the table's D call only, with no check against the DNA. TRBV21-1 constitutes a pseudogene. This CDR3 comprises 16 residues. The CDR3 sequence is CASSKRGTGPGNTIYF. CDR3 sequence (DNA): TGTGCCAGCAGCAAACGCGGGACAGGGCCTGGAAACACCATATATTTT.

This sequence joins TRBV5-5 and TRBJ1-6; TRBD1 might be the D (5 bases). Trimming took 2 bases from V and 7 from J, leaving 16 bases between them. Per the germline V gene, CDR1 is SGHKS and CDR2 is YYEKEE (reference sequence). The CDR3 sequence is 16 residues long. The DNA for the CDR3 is TGTGCCAGCAGCTTTGCCCCGGGACGTCGGAATTCACCCCTCCACTTT. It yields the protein CASSFAPGRRNSPLHF. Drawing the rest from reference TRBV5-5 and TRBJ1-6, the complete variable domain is DAGVTQSPTHLIKTRGQQVTLRCSPISGHKSVSWYQQVLGQGPQFIFQYYEKEERGRGNFPDRFSARQFPNYSSELNVNALLLGDSALYLCASSFAPGRRNSPLHFGNGTRLTVT.

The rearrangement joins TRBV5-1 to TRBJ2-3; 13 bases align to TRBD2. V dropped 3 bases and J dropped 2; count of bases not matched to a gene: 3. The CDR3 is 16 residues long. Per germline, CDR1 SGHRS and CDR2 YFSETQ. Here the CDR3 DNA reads TGCGCCAGCAGCTCCGGACTAGCGGGGGCCACAGATACGCAGTATTTT. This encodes CASSSGLAGATDTQYF.

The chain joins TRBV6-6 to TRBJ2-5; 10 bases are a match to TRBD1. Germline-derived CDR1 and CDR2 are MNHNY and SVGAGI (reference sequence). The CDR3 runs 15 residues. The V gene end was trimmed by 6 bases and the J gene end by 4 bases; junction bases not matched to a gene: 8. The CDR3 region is CASSGRDRGSETQYF. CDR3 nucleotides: TGTGCCAGCAGCGGCCGGGACAGGGGATCAGAGACCCAGTACTTC.